The count of the clone carrying this T cell receptor (beta chain) is one. The method was immunoSEQ multiplex PCR; TCRdb's version includes in-frame clones alone and lacks a portion of them. This table has roughly 97,000 clones, about nine tenths appearing once. The data were taken from a study of T cell changes during pregnancy in multiple sclerosis. The V gene lost 4 bases and the J gene lost 3 bases, with 15 bases spanning the gap. The length of the CDR3 is 15 residues. This TCR was recovered from a female donor in good health, enrolled as a control in a pregnancy study. This chain joins TRBV23-1 and TRBJ2-5, with TRBD2 as a possible D gene (5 bases). TRBV23-1 is reported as an ORF; its role is uncertain. The sequences come from peripheral blood, collected in the second trimester of pregnancy. CDR3 DNA: TGCGCCAGCAGTCCCCCGGACGGGAAAGAAGAGACCCAGTACTTC. Translation: CASSPPDGKEETQYF.